The TCR beta chain described here comes from a study of response to subunit inactivated influenza vaccine. TCRdb processed the RT-PCR reads anew with MiXCR; each CDR3 protein has one entry. The repertoire includes around 570,000 distinct CDR3 sequences, around 10% of them detected once, and 9.5% to 12% sits in the top ten. Looked up from germline, CDR1 is MNHNS and CDR2 is SASEGT. V shed 6 bases and J 0 bases; nucleotides not matched to a gene: 5. The CDR3 is 17 amino acids. These same records also appear under a second study, on T cells expressing NK-cell markers. As that study records: In generating TCR beta cDNA, 5'RACE template switching with UMIs was used. The leading position in the CD3+CD56-NKG2C+ fraction of several donors also went to these clonotypes.

This sequence originates from a man in his fifties who received an inactivated influenza vaccine. The sequences come from PBMCs from blood, collected on the day of vaccination. The genes are TRBV6-1 and TRBJ2-1, with 13 bases fitting TRBD2. This CDR3 is CASSRTSGGASYNEQFF. As DNA, the CDR3 is TGTGCCAGCAGCCGCACTAGCGGGGGGGCCTCCTACAATGAGCAGTTCTTC.